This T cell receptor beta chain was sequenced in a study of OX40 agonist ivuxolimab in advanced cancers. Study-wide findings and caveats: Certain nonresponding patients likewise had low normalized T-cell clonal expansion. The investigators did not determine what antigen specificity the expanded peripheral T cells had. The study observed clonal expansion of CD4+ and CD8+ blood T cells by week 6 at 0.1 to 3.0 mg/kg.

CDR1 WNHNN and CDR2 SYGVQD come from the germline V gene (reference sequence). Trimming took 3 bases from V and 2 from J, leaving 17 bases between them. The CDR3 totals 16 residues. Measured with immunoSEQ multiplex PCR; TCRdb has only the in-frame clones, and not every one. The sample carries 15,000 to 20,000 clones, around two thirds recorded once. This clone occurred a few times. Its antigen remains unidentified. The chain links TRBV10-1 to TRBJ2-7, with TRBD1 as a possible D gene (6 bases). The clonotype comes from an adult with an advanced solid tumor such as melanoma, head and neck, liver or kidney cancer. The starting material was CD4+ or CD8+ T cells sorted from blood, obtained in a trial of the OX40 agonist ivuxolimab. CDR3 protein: CASSDLPGTQAYEQYF. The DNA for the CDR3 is TGCGCCAGCAGTGATCTCCCCGGGACACAAGCCTACGAGCAGTACTTC.